This is a list of T cell receptor beta chains from one sample in a study of identical twins. One entry per CDR3 protein results from TCRdb running MiXCR on the 5' RACE reads. The sample lists 450,000 to 650,000 distinct CDR3 sequences, around a tenth occurring once. Separately, the same data were catalogued under a study of yellow fever vaccine responses in identical twins.

Sequenced input: PBMCs. The receptors were sampled from a woman younger than 30 in good health. CDR3s include the opening cysteine and the closing phenylalanine or tryptophan. D genes are given only for firm matches. Clone sizes are given selectively: once, few, many, or a class where the clone is expanded.

TRBV6-5	.	.	TRBJ1-1	CASSYVGVYRDTEAFF	TGTGCCAGCAGTTACGTAGGGGTGTATAGGGACACTGAAGCTTTCTTT
TRBV28	many	TRBD2	TRBJ2-1	CASSPTSVVVNEQFF	TGTGCCAGCAGTCCCACTAGCGTCGTGGTCAATGAGCAGTTCTTC
TRBV9	many	.	TRBJ2-1	CASSVDLGSDIYNEQFF	TGTGCCAGCAGCGTAGATTTGGGGAGCGATATCTACAATGAGCAGTTCTTC
TRBV5-1	many	TRBD1	TRBJ1-2	CASSLEVGTDYGYTF	TGTGCCAGCAGCTTGGAGGTTGGGACAGACTATGGCTACACCTTC
TRBV4-3	many	.	TRBJ1-6	CASSQGGGPPHF	TGCGCCAGCAGCCAAGGAGGGGGACCTCCTCACTTT
TRBV29-1	.	.	TRBJ2-1	CSVEGPRVNEQFF	TGCAGCGTTGAAGGCCCCCGGGTCAATGAGCAGTTCTTC
TRBV29-1	.	.	TRBJ2-1	CSVEDHGGNEQFF	TGCAGCGTTGAAGATCACGGAGGGAATGAGCAGTTCTTC
TRBV18	.	.	TRBJ1-4	CASSPDGVREKLFF	TGTGCCAGCTCACCAGATGGAGTACGTGAAAAACTGTTTTTT
TRBV7-9	many	.	TRBJ2-7	CASSLVTPFDEQYF	TGTGCCAGCAGCTTAGTAACTCCCTTTGACGAGCAGTACTTC
TRBV4-2	many	.	TRBJ2-1	CASSQTDLPEQFF	TGTGCCAGCAGCCAGACCGACTTACCAGAGCAGTTCTTC
TRBV3-1	many	.	TRBJ1-6	CASSQDSGTYNSPLHF	TGTGCCAGCAGCCAAGATTCCGGGACCTATAATTCACCCCTCCACTTT
TRBV14	many	.	TRBJ2-7	CASSRPGAPREQYF	TGTGCCAGCAGCCGGCCCGGGGCCCCTCGAGAGCAGTACTTC
TRBV7-9	few	.	TRBJ2-2	CASSSPAGANTGELFF	TGTGCCAGCAGCTCCCCAGCGGGCGCGAACACCGGGGAGCTGTTTTTT
TRBV5-4	.	TRBD2	TRBJ2-3	CASTQRGTSGESTDTQYF	TGTGCCAGCACTCAAAGGGGGACTAGCGGGGAGAGCACAGATACGCAGTATTTT
TRBV6-2/TRBV6-3	.	TRBD2	TRBJ2-1	CASSYSSLAGATYNEQFF	TGTGCCAGCAGTTACTCGTCACTAGCGGGGGCCACCTACAATGAGCAGTTCTTC
TRBV29-1	many	TRBD1	TRBJ2-5	CSVEVEGQAVFETQYF	TGCAGCGTTGAAGTGGAGGGACAGGCAGTTTTCGAGACCCAGTACTTC
TRBV7-9	.	.	TRBJ2-2	CASSNRASGELFF	TGTGCCAGCAGCAACAGGGCGTCCGGGGAGCTGTTTTTT
TRBV20-1	.	TRBD1	TRBJ1-2	CSARLGQGIYGYTF	TGCAGTGCTAGATTGGGACAGGGAATCTATGGCTACACCTTC
TRBV9	.	TRBD1	TRBJ1-2	CASSGQGIGGYTF	TGTGCCAGCAGCGGACAGGGGATCGGTGGCTACACCTTC
TRBV28	few	TRBD1	TRBJ2-7	CAATGSYEQYF	TGTGCCGCGACAGGGTCCTACGAGCAGTACTTC
TRBV12-3/TRBV12-4	many	.	TRBJ1-1	CASSPLRETEAFF	TGTGCCAGCAGTCCCCTCAGGGAGACTGAAGCTTTCTTT
TRBV15	many	TRBD1	TRBJ2-1	CATSRDYGQAYNEQFF	TGTGCCACCAGCAGAGATTACGGACAGGCCTACAATGAGCAGTTCTTC